Here is one T cell receptor beta chain with its context. This sample stems from a study of cytomegalovirus exposure and HLA in healthy donors. The length of the CDR3 is 11 residues. CDR1 SQVTM and CDR2 ANQGSEA come from the germline V gene. Trimming cost V 5 bases and J 1 base, with 6 bases left between them. This PCR relied on a set of 60 Vbeta primers and 13 Jbeta primers. The data were produced by immunoSEQ multiplex PCR, yet TCRdb's version contains in-frame clones alone and is incomplete. This sample's clone table lists around 200,000 clones. This clonotype originated in a girl aged 2 to 10 in good health and CMV-seropositive. The material sequenced was PBMCs. J is TRBJ2-7 and V is TRBV29-1; D uncertain. The DNA for the CDR3 is TGCAGCGTTACTCTTTCCTACGAGCAGTACTTC. Its translation is CSVTLSYEQYF.